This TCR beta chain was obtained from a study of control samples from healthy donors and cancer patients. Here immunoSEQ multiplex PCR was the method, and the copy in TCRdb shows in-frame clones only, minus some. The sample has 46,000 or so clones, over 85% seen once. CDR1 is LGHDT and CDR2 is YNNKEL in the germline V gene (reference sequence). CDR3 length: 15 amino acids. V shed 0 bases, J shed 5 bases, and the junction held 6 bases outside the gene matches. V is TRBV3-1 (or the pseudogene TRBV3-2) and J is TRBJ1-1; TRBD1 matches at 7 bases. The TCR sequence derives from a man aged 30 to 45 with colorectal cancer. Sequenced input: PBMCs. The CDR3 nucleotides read TGTGCCAGCAGCCAAGATCCAGGGGGGTGGACTGAAGCTTTCTTT. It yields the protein CASSQDPGGWTEAFF.